This T cell receptor (beta chain) was profiled in a study of T-cell reconstitution after alpha-beta-depleted transplantation in children. Unique molecular identifiers were used to barcode this TCRbeta library. MiXCR, applied by TCRdb to the PCR reads, yields one record per CDR3 protein. This sample has roughly 20,000 distinct CDR3 sequences, with about a tenth found just once. This clonotype appeared many times. This CDR3 is 17 amino acids long. Germline CDR1 reads SEHNR; CDR2 reads FQNEAQ (reference sequence). Trimming cost V 4 bases and J 4 bases; bases outside gene matches: 11. This TCR derives from a human donor who donated a stem cell graft to a child with chronic granulomatous disease. V usage is TRBV7-9 and J usage is TRBJ1-2; TRBD1 matches at 11 bases. Sequences were derived from PBMCs from the stem cell graft donor, sampled from the stem cell graft. The CDR3 DNA follows: TGTGCCAGCAGCTGGGACAGGGGGGAGCCCCTAGTCTATGGCTACACCTTC. Its protein product is CASSWDRGEPLVYGYTF.